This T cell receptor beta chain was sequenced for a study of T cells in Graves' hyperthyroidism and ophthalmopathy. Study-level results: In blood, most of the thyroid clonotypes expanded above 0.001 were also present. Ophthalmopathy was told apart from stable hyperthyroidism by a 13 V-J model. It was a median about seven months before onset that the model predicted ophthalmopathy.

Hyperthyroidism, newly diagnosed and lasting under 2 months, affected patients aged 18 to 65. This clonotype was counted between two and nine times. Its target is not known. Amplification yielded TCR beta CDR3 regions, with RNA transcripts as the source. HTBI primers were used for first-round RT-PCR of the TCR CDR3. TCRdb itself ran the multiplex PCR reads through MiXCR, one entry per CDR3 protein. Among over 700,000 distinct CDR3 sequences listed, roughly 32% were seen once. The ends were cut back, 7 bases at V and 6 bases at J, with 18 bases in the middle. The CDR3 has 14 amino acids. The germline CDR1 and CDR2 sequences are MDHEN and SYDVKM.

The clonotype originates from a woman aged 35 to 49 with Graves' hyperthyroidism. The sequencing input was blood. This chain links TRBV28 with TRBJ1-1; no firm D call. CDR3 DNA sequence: TGTGCCAGCAAGCTAAACTCAAGGGAGGCTGAAGCTTTCTTT. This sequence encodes CASKLNSREAEAFF.